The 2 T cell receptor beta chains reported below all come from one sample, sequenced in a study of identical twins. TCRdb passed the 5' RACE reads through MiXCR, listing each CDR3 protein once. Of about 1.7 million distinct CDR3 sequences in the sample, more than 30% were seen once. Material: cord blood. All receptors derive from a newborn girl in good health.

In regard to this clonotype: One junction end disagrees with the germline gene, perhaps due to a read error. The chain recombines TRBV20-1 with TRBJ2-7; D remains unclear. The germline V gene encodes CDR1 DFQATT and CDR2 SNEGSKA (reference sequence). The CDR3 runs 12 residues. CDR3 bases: TGTAGTGCTAGAGCTACCGACAAGGGCCAGTACTTC. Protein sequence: CSARATDKGQYF.

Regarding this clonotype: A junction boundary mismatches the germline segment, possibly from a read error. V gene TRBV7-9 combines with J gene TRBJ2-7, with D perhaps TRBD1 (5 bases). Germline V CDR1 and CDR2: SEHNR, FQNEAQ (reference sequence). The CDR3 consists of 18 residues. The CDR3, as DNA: TGTACCAGCAGCATTCAAATATCCTTGGGGCAGGCCTCCTACGAGCAGTACTTC. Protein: CTSSIQISLGQASYEQYF.